Shown below are 2 T cell receptor beta chains from a single sample sequenced in a study of T cells in Graves' hyperthyroidism and ophthalmopathy. Using RNA transcripts as the source, TCR beta CDR3 regions were amplified. An initial round of RT-PCR targeting the TCR CDR3 relied on the HTBI primer set. From the multiplex PCR reads, TCRdb called clonotypes with MiXCR, one entry per CDR3 protein. Seen here are under 400,000 distinct CDR3 sequences, 15% to 20% observed once, and the top ten hold around 16%. The source material was blood. These receptors originate from a woman aged 40 to 49 with Graves' ophthalmopathy.

In its sample, this clonotype was seen many times. This sequence joins TRBV7-3 and TRBJ2-5; D is perhaps TRBD2 (6 bases). This CDR3 is 15 amino acids long. CDR1 and CDR2 (germline): SGHTA, FQGTGA. The ends were cut back, 2 bases at V and 4 bases at J, with 14 bases in the middle. In nucleotides, the CDR3 is TGTGCCAGCAGCTTAGGGTCGACTAGTGCAGAGACCCAGTACTTC. This translates into CASSLGSTSAETQYF.

In its sample, this clonotype was seen many times. The chain joins TRBV7-6 to TRBJ2-7, with TRBD1 identical over 9 bases. The ends lost 5 bases at V and 6 bases at J; junction bases unmatched: 14. The germline V gene encodes CDR1 SGHVS and CDR2 FNYEAQ. This CDR3 is built from 16 residues. CDR3 protein: CASSPITGTGYAEQYF. The DNA of the CDR3 is TGTGCCAGCAGCCCAATCACCGGGACAGGGTATGCCGAGCAGTACTTC.